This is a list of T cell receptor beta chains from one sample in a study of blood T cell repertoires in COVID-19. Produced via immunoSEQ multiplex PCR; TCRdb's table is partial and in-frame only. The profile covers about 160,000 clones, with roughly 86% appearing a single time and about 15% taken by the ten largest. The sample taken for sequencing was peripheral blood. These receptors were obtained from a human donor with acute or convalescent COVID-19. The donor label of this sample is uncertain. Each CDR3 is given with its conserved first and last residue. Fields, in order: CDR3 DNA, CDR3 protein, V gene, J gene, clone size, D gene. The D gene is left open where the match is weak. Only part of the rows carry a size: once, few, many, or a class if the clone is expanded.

cdr3_nt: TGCGCCAGCAGCTTACCCGCGGGCGGGGATACGCAGTATTTT; cdr3_aa: CASSLPAGGDTQYF; v_call: TRBV5-1; j_call: TRBJ2-3; clone_size: NA; d_call: NA
cdr3_nt: TGTGCCTGGAGTGTGTCGGGTGCCACTGAAGCTTTCTTT; cdr3_aa: CAWSVSGATEAFF; v_call: TRBV30; j_call: TRBJ1-1; clone_size: NA; d_call: NA
cdr3_nt: TGTGCCAGCAGTGATGAGAAGGGTCAGGGCACCTGGCAGTTCTTC; cdr3_aa: CASSDEKGQGTWQFF; v_call: TRBV2; j_call: TRBJ2-1; clone_size: NA; d_call: NA
cdr3_nt: TGTGCCAGCAGCCCAGAGGGACAGATCAATCAGCCCCAGCATTTT; cdr3_aa: CASSPEGQINQPQHF; v_call: TRBV9; j_call: TRBJ1-5; clone_size: NA; d_call: TRBD1
cdr3_nt: TGTGCCAGCAGCTCCGACCGCGGCGAGCAGTACTTC; cdr3_aa: CASSSDRGEQYF; v_call: TRBV5-4; j_call: TRBJ2-7; clone_size: once; d_call: NA
cdr3_nt: TGTGCCAGCAGCTCGGGAAGTGGAAACACTGAAGCTTTCTTT; cdr3_aa: CASSSGSGNTEAFF; v_call: TRBV7-2; j_call: TRBJ1-1; clone_size: NA; d_call: NA
cdr3_nt: TGTGCCAGCAGCTTGGTAGCGGGCGTCGAGACCCAGTACTTC; cdr3_aa: CASSLVAGVETQYF; v_call: TRBV5-4; j_call: TRBJ2-5; clone_size: NA; d_call: TRBD2
cdr3_nt: TGTGCCAGCAGCCCTAGGACAGGGTGGTCACCCCTCCACTTT; cdr3_aa: CASSPRTGWSPLHF; v_call: TRBV5-6; j_call: TRBJ1-6; clone_size: NA; d_call: TRBD1
cdr3_nt: TGTGCCAGCAGTTTTTCCTTCAGGGGCTACACCTTC; cdr3_aa: CASSFSFRGYTF; v_call: TRBV12-3/TRBV12-4; j_call: TRBJ1-2; clone_size: NA; d_call: NA
cdr3_nt: TGTGCCAGCAGCCAGCAAGAGTTATCTTCAGATACGCAGTATTTT; cdr3_aa: CASSQQELSSDTQYF; v_call: TRBV4-2; j_call: TRBJ2-3; clone_size: NA; d_call: NA
cdr3_nt: TGTGCCAGCAGCGTAGGTGGGGGCGGTCATGAAAAACTGTTTTTT; cdr3_aa: CASSVGGGGHEKLFF; v_call: TRBV9; j_call: TRBJ1-4; clone_size: NA; d_call: NA
cdr3_nt: TGTGCCAGCAGCCGTACAGGGTGGTGGGCTTTCTTT; cdr3_aa: CASSRTGWWAFF; v_call: TRBV11-2; j_call: TRBJ1-1; clone_size: NA; d_call: NA
cdr3_nt: TGTGCCAGCAGTCCCGATGCGGGAGCTCAGCCCCAGCATTTT; cdr3_aa: CASSPDAGAQPQHF; v_call: TRBV7-2; j_call: TRBJ1-5; clone_size: NA; d_call: NA
cdr3_nt: TGTGCCAGCAGCTTACAGGGGGTTCAGAATTCACCCCTCCACTTT; cdr3_aa: CASSLQGVQNSPLHF; v_call: TRBV7-2; j_call: TRBJ1-6; clone_size: few; d_call: TRBD1
cdr3_nt: TGTGCCAGCAGTTACGGGACAACTGAAGCTTTCTTT; cdr3_aa: CASSYGTTEAFF; v_call: TRBV6-5; j_call: TRBJ1-1; clone_size: NA; d_call: NA
cdr3_nt: TGTGCCTGGAGTACCGACAGGGGGCGAGGTGGCTACACCTTC; cdr3_aa: CAWSTDRGRGGYTF; v_call: TRBV30; j_call: TRBJ1-2; clone_size: NA; d_call: TRBD1
cdr3_nt: TGCGCCAGCAGTGTTGGCCCCGGGGCTGGAAACACCATATATTTT; cdr3_aa: CASSVGPGAGNTIYF; v_call: TRBV4-1; j_call: TRBJ1-3; clone_size: NA; d_call: NA
cdr3_nt: TGCGCCAGCAGACAACAGGGGAGTGAAAAACTGTTTTTT; cdr3_aa: CASRQQGSEKLFF; v_call: TRBV4-1; j_call: TRBJ1-4; clone_size: few; d_call: TRBD1
cdr3_nt: TGTGCCAGCAGCTTAAGCACCGGTGGCGAGCAGTACTTC; cdr3_aa: CASSLSTGGEQYF; v_call: TRBV7-3; j_call: TRBJ2-7; clone_size: few; d_call: NA
cdr3_nt: TGTGCCAGCAGTTACGTGGCAGGGACAAGACATGAGCAGTTCTTC; cdr3_aa: CASSYVAGTRHEQFF; v_call: TRBV6-5; j_call: TRBJ2-1; clone_size: NA; d_call: NA
cdr3_nt: TGCAGCGTTATCCAGACAGGGAACACTGAAGCTTTCTTT; cdr3_aa: CSVIQTGNTEAFF; v_call: TRBV29-1; j_call: TRBJ1-1; clone_size: NA; d_call: NA
cdr3_nt: TGTGCCAGCAGGTCAGGGGGCCGAGACACCGGGGAGCTGTTTTTT; cdr3_aa: CASRSGGRDTGELFF; v_call: TRBV7-3; j_call: TRBJ2-2; clone_size: NA; d_call: TRBD1
cdr3_nt: TGTGCCAGTAGTGGTGACAGCTTTGGGCGGTACGAGCAGTACTTC; cdr3_aa: CASSGDSFGRYEQYF; v_call: TRBV19; j_call: TRBJ2-7; clone_size: NA; d_call: NA
cdr3_nt: TGCGCCAGCAGCTTGGCACAGGGGGGCGGCTACACCTTC; cdr3_aa: CASSLAQGGGYTF; v_call: TRBV5-1; j_call: TRBJ1-2; clone_size: NA; d_call: TRBD1
cdr3_nt: TGTGCCAGCAGCTTAGGAGGGAGCAGCTATGGCTACACCTTC; cdr3_aa: CASSLGGSSYGYTF; v_call: TRBV7-9; j_call: TRBJ1-2; clone_size: NA; d_call: NA
cdr3_nt: TGTGCCTGGAGTGTACGGGGGGGGGCCCAAGGGGAGCAGTACTTC; cdr3_aa: CAWSVRGGAQGEQYF; v_call: TRBV30; j_call: TRBJ2-7; clone_size: NA; d_call: TRBD2
cdr3_nt: TGTGCCTGGAGTAGGCTAGCGGGGCTCGGGGATACGCAGTATTTT; cdr3_aa: CAWSRLAGLGDTQYF; v_call: TRBV30; j_call: TRBJ2-3; clone_size: NA; d_call: TRBD2
cdr3_nt: TGTGCTCTCAGGACAGGGAACACTGAAGCTTTCTTT; cdr3_aa: CALRTGNTEAFF; v_call: TRBV12-5; j_call: TRBJ1-1; clone_size: once; d_call: TRBD1
cdr3_nt: TGTGCCACCAGCAGAGAGGGTCTTCCGAGACAGGGGGCGGACTATGGCTACACCTTC; cdr3_aa: CATSREGLPRQGADYGYTF; v_call: TRBV15; j_call: TRBJ1-2; clone_size: few; d_call: TRBD1
cdr3_nt: TGTGCCAGCAGTGAGGAAGGACACCTCTCTGCAACTAATGAAAAACTGTTTTTT; cdr3_aa: CASSEEGHLSATNEKLFF; v_call: TRBV25-1; j_call: TRBJ1-4; clone_size: NA; d_call: NA
cdr3_nt: TGTGCCAGCACAATGAGGGGCGGGGGCCCTTACAATGAGCAGTTCTTC; cdr3_aa: CASTMRGGGPYNEQFF; v_call: TRBV21-1; j_call: TRBJ2-1; clone_size: few; d_call: NA
cdr3_nt: TGTGCCAGCAGCCGGGACAGGGCGAACACCGGGGAGCTGTTTTTT; cdr3_aa: CASSRDRANTGELFF; v_call: TRBV7-9; j_call: TRBJ2-2; clone_size: NA; d_call: TRBD1
cdr3_nt: TGCGCCAGCAGCATCGACAGGGCCAACACTGAAGCTTTCTTT; cdr3_aa: CASSIDRANTEAFF; v_call: TRBV5-1; j_call: TRBJ1-1; clone_size: NA; d_call: TRBD1
cdr3_nt: TGTGCCTGGTGGGACAGGAGGAAAGTAGGCTACACCTTC; cdr3_aa: CAWWDRRKVGYTF; v_call: TRBV30; j_call: TRBJ1-2; clone_size: once; d_call: TRBD1
cdr3_nt: TGTGCCAGTAACGCAGGGGGACAAGAGACCCAGTACTTC; cdr3_aa: CASNAGGQETQYF; v_call: TRBV19; j_call: TRBJ2-5; clone_size: NA; d_call: TRBD1
cdr3_nt: TGTGCCAGCAGTCCTACAGGGTTTTTTAACGAGCAGTACTTC; cdr3_aa: CASSPTGFFNEQYF; v_call: TRBV27; j_call: TRBJ2-7; clone_size: NA; d_call: NA
cdr3_nt: TGTGCCAGTAGTAGAGGGACAGGGGCTACAGATACGCAGTATTTT; cdr3_aa: CASSRGTGATDTQYF; v_call: TRBV19; j_call: TRBJ2-3; clone_size: NA; d_call: TRBD1
cdr3_nt: TGTGCCAGCAGTGATAAAGGGGAGGATTCACCCCTCCACTTT; cdr3_aa: CASSDKGEDSPLHF; v_call: TRBV2; j_call: TRBJ1-6; clone_size: NA; d_call: NA
cdr3_nt: TGTGCCAGTAGTGAGGTAGCGGGGAGAAGCACAGATACGCAGTATTTT; cdr3_aa: CASSEVAGRSTDTQYF; v_call: TRBV19; j_call: TRBJ2-3; clone_size: once; d_call: TRBD2
cdr3_nt: TGTGCCAGCAGTTACTGGGCGGGAATGAACACTGAAGCTTTCTTT; cdr3_aa: CASSYWAGMNTEAFF; v_call: TRBV6-2/TRBV6-3; j_call: TRBJ1-1; clone_size: NA; d_call: NA
cdr3_nt: TGTGCCAGCAGCCTTCGGAGGGTTCATGGCTACACCTTC; cdr3_aa: CASSLRRVHGYTF; v_call: TRBV14; j_call: TRBJ1-2; clone_size: NA; d_call: NA
cdr3_nt: TGTGCCCGGAGTGTCTTAATGAACACTGAAGCTTTCTTT; cdr3_aa: CARSVLMNTEAFF; v_call: TRBV30; j_call: TRBJ1-1; clone_size: NA; d_call: NA
cdr3_nt: TGTGCCACCACTGGACAGGGGGGTTATAATTCACCCCTCCACTTT; cdr3_aa: CATTGQGGYNSPLHF; v_call: TRBV6-5; j_call: TRBJ1-6; clone_size: NA; d_call: TRBD1
cdr3_nt: TGCGCCAGCAGCTCCTTGGGTCGGGACACTGAAGCTTTCTTT; cdr3_aa: CASSSLGRDTEAFF; v_call: TRBV5-1; j_call: TRBJ1-1; clone_size: NA; d_call: NA
cdr3_nt: TGTGCCAGTAGTATCTACAGGGAGAACTATGGCTACACCTTC; cdr3_aa: CASSIYRENYGYTF; v_call: TRBV19; j_call: TRBJ1-2; clone_size: NA; d_call: NA
cdr3_nt: TGTGCCAGCAGCCACCTGGCGGGGGCAAGCACAGATACGCAGTATTTT; cdr3_aa: CASSHLAGASTDTQYF; v_call: TRBV4-2; j_call: TRBJ2-3; clone_size: NA; d_call: NA
cdr3_nt: TGTGCCAGCAGTCAGGGGACCCTCGAGCAGTACTTC; cdr3_aa: CASSQGTLEQYF; v_call: TRBV2; j_call: TRBJ2-7; clone_size: NA; d_call: NA
cdr3_nt: TGTGCCAGCAGCGGGAGGACCGGAAAGGGGGCCACAGATACGCAGTATTTT; cdr3_aa: CASSGRTGKGATDTQYF; v_call: TRBV7-9; j_call: TRBJ2-3; clone_size: NA; d_call: NA
cdr3_nt: TGTGCCAGCCTGGAGAAAGACGGCAGTGCGAGGGGGCCCTATGGCTACACCTTC; cdr3_aa: CASLEKDGSARGPYGYTF; v_call: TRBV2; j_call: TRBJ1-2; clone_size: NA; d_call: TRBD1
cdr3_nt: TGTGCCAGCAGCGAGGTTGGAAACTATAATTCACCCCTCCACTTT; cdr3_aa: CASSEVGNYNSPLHF; v_call: TRBV5-4; j_call: TRBJ1-6; clone_size: NA; d_call: NA
cdr3_nt: TGTGCCAGCAGCTTAGGGTGGACAGACACTCTGGGAGCCAACGTCCTGACTTTC; cdr3_aa: CASSLGWTDTLGANVLTF; v_call: TRBV7-8; j_call: TRBJ2-6; clone_size: NA; d_call: NA
cdr3_nt: TGCGCCAGCAGAGTTCGCCAATCGGGAACTGAAGCTTTCTTT; cdr3_aa: CASRVRQSGTEAFF; v_call: TRBV5-1; j_call: TRBJ1-1; clone_size: NA; d_call: NA
cdr3_nt: TGTGCCAGCAGCCGGGGACATGCGAACACCGGGGAGCTGTTTTTT; cdr3_aa: CASSRGHANTGELFF; v_call: TRBV7-9; j_call: TRBJ2-2; clone_size: NA; d_call: NA
cdr3_nt: TGTGCCAGCAGCTTTTCCGGGGGGAACATTCAGTACTTC; cdr3_aa: CASSFSGGNIQYF; v_call: TRBV7-9; j_call: TRBJ2-4; clone_size: NA; d_call: TRBD2